The clone carrying this T cell receptor (beta chain) was seen a single time. These data are taken from a study of blood T cell repertoires in COVID-19. This CDR3 comprises 13 residues. V gave up 3 bases and J gave up 2 bases, with 8 bases separating them. Germline V CDR1 and CDR2: SQVTM, ANQGSEA. Profiled with immunoSEQ multiplex PCR; TCRdb holds only in-frame clones, not every one. The repertoire holds about 90,000 clones, with 90% to 95% as singletons. Sequencing used peripheral blood. The sequence came from a human donor with active COVID-19. The donor label of this sample is uncertain. The chain carries TRBV29-1 and TRBJ1-3; D may be TRBD1 (5 bases). In DNA, the CDR3 is TGCAGCGTTGATGGGGGGACTGGAAACACCATATATTTT. It is translated as CSVDGGTGNTIYF. The whole variable domain, remainder taken from reference TRBV29-1 and TRBJ1-3, is SAVISQKPSRDICQRGTSLTIQCQVDSQVTMMFWYRQQPGQSLTLIATANQGSEATYESGFVIDKFPISRPNLTFSTLTVSNMSPEDSSIYLCSVDGGTGNTIYFGEGSWLTVV.